Listed here are 14 T cell receptor beta chains from one sample, sequenced in a study of blood T cells in healthy people across ages. For the second PCR, which ran for about 7 to 11 cycles, a sample-barcoded 5' primer and a J-beta primer mix were used. TCRdb analysed the 5' RACE reads with MiXCR anew, one entry per CDR3 protein. The data hold some 1.6 million distinct CDR3 sequences, with 34% observed a single time. The source material was blood. The origin of the receptors is a woman younger than 45 in good health.

The V call is TRBV28, the J call TRBJ2-5, with TRBD2 matching 11 bases. From germline, CDR1 is MDHEN and CDR2 SYDVKM. J gave up 2 bases and V 2 bases, and 7 bases lay outside the gene matches. This CDR3 spans 17 amino acids. In DNA form, the CDR3 reads TGTGCCAGCAGTTTAAATCGTCCTAGCGGGAGGCAAGAGACCCAGTACTTC. Its translation: CASSLNRPSGRQETQYF.

This clonotype was seen a few times. The rearrangement uses TRBV20-1 and TRBJ1-1, with D possibly TRBD1 on 5 matching bases. The V and J ends lost 6 bases and 4 bases respectively, with 18 bases between them. The CDR3 contains 14 residues. Looked up from germline, CDR1 is DFQATT and CDR2 is SNEGSKA (reference sequence). The CDR3 sequence: CSAAGTALGTEAFF. Here the CDR3 DNA reads TGCAGTGCCGCCGGGACGGCCCTTGGCACTGAAGCTTTCTTT.

Note on this clonotype: The junction and the germline gene differ at one end; a read error may be behind it. This chain uses TRBV4-1 with TRBJ2-5; 9 nucleotides align to TRBD1. This CDR3 comprises 14 residues. Germline-derived CDR1 and CDR2 are MGHRA and YSYEKL. The CDR3 sequence is CTSSPRQGVETQYF. CDR3 DNA sequence: TGCACCAGCAGCCCCCGACAGGGGGTGGAGACCCAGTACTTC.

This clonotype was seen a few times. The V call is TRBV9, the J call TRBJ2-1; D call uncertain. This CDR3 contains 14 residues. Germline V gene lookup returns CDR1 SGDLS and CDR2 YYNGEE. The V end lost 0 bases, the J end lost 6 bases, and 10 bases lay between the germline ends. The CDR3 coding sequence is TGTGCCAGCAGCGTAGGGGTTGGCGTCAATGAGCAGTTCTTC. Its protein is CASSVGVGVNEQFF.

CDR3 amino acids: CASRRPGIPEKLFF. The CDR3 bases are TGTGCCAGCAGACGTCCAGGGATTCCGGAAAAACTGTTTTTT. The chain joins TRBV27 to TRBJ1-4; tentatively, D is TRBD1 (5 bases). CDR3 length equals 14 residues. CDR1 is MNHEY, CDR2 SMNVEV, per germline (reference sequence). The V end was cut by 6 bases, the J end by 8 bases, with 16 bases between.

V usage is TRBV20-1 and J usage is TRBJ1-2; 7 bases fit TRBD1. Per the germline V gene, CDR1 is DFQATT and CDR2 is SNEGSKA (reference sequence). The CDR3 loop spans 11 amino acids. Trimming removed 3 bases from V and 7 bases from J; junction bases left unmatched: 2. This CDR3 reads CSARGTAGYTF. The CDR3 DNA follows: TGCAGTGCTAGGGGGACAGCTGGCTACACCTTC.

The chain joins TRBV6-6 to TRBJ2-5; no clear D gene. Germline-derived CDR1 and CDR2 are MNHNY and SVGAGI (reference sequence). The V gene lost 7 bases and the J gene lost 11 bases, with 23 bases spanning the gap. CDR3 size: 14 residues. CDR3 nucleotide sequence: TGTGCCAGCACCCTCACCGGTTCCCACAATGAGCAGTACTTC. Its protein product is CASTLTGSHNEQYF.

V and J are TRBV6-1 and TRBJ2-1; 11 nucleotides match TRBD2. The CDR3 is 15 residues long. V lost 2 bases to trimming and J lost 8 bases; unmatched junction nucleotides: 5. CDR1 MNHNS and CDR2 SASEGT come from the germline V gene. The CDR3 reads CASSERTSGRYEQFF. In DNA, the CDR3 is TGTGCCAGCAGTGAACGAACTAGCGGGAGATATGAGCAGTTCTTC.

This clonotype was found many times. V gene TRBV4-1 combines with J gene TRBJ2-5, with D perhaps TRBD2 (5 bases). This CDR3 has 16 residues. In germline, CDR1 is MGHRA, CDR2 YSYEKL. With 0 bases removed from V and 5 bases from J, the gap between germline ends came to 16 bases. The CDR3: CASSQDGAAVGETQYF. The CDR3 coding sequence is TGCGCCAGCAGCCAAGATGGAGCGGCCGTCGGGGAGACCCAGTACTTC.

This clonotype has just one count. CDR3: CASSESREGHVEQFF. In nucleotides, the CDR3 is TGTGCCAGCAGTGAATCCCGGGAGGGCCATGTTGAGCAGTTCTTC. The rearrangement uses TRBV6-1 and TRBJ2-1, with TRBD2 matching over 8 bases. CDR1 is MNHNS and CDR2 is SASEGT in the germline V gene. The trim removed 2 bases at V and 9 bases at J, leaving 9 bases unmatched. CDR3 length: 15 amino acids.

This clonotype has just a few counts. This chain connects TRBV10-3 to TRBJ1-6, with TRBD1 matching over 8 bases. The CDR3 totals 13 residues. The V gene end was trimmed by 3 bases and the J gene end by 9 bases; junction bases not matched to a gene: 1. The germline CDR1 and CDR2 sequences are ENHRY and SYGVKD. The DNA for the CDR3 is TGTGCCATCAGTGATGACAGGGGTTCACCCCTCCACTTT. As protein: CAISDDRGSPLHF.

The chain employs TRBV7-9 and TRBJ1-2, with 9 bases lining up with TRBD1. V lost 0 bases and J lost 4; bases outside the gene matches: 3. There are 15 residues in the CDR3. Germline assignment: CDR1 SEHNR and CDR2 FQNEAQ (reference sequence). CDR3 loop: CASSLAGQGLYGYTF. CDR3 sequence (DNA): TGTGCCAGCAGCTTAGCGGGACAGGGACTCTATGGCTACACCTTC. The full variable domain, completed using reference TRBV7-9 and TRBJ1-2, is DTGVSQNPRHKITKRGQNVTFRCDPISEHNRLYWYRQTLGQGPEFLTYFQNEAQLEKSRLLSDRFSAERPKGSFSTLEIQRTEQGDSAMYLCASSLAGQGLYGYTFGSGTRLTVV.

This clonotype turned up a few times. CDR3 residues: CASSVAGSGGDTQYF. CDR3 bases: TGTGCCAGCAGCGTAGCTGGTAGCGGTGGGGATACGCAGTATTTT. This sequence joins TRBV9 and TRBJ2-3; possibly TRBD2 for D (6 bases). Germline loops: CDR1 SGDLS, CDR2 YYNGEE. Trimming removed 0 bases at V and 6 bases at J, with 14 bases between. The CDR3 runs 15 residues.

The V call is TRBV5-1, the J call TRBJ2-3; 8 nucleotides line up with TRBD1. V was pared by 3 bases and J by 6 bases, with 9 bases of the junction left unmatched. There are 15 residues in the CDR3. CDR1 and CDR2 from the germline V gene are SGHRS and YFSETQ. The CDR3 DNA sequence: TGCGCCAGCAGCTACATACAGGGGGAATCGGATACGCAGTATTTT. Its protein product is CASSYIQGESDTQYF.